This section outlines one T cell receptor (beta chain) sequence together with its context. The antigen is undetermined. Second-dose groups at about 4 or about 12 weeks were pooled. Germline values: CDR1 SEHNR, CDR2 FQNEAQ (reference sequence). With 4 bases removed from V and 9 bases from J, the gap between germline ends came to 16 bases. CDR3 length equals 14 residues. This entry is derived from a study of T cell responses to AZD1222 COVID-19 vaccine. Broader study findings: Repertoire sampling was restricted to post-peak T cell response timepoints. Clonal diversity was possibly underestimated, and white British individuals and females predominated among donors. Epitopes outside B.1.351 and B.1.1.7 mutated regions reportedly drew nearly half of spike TCRs.

Data came from immunoSEQ multiplex PCR; TCRdb stores just in-frame clones and leaves some out. The data show tens of thousands of clones, 80% to 90% seen once. This sequence joins TRBV7-9 and TRBJ2-1; D tentatively reads TRBD1 or TRBD2 (5 bases each). The source of this sequence is an adult who received the AZD1222 COVID-19 vaccine. Sequenced material: peripheral blood, taken 28 days after the second AZD1222 dose. The CDR3, as DNA: TGTGCCAGCAGCTCTGACCCCGGGGCGCCTGAGCAGTTCTTC. Translated: CASSSDPGAPEQFF.